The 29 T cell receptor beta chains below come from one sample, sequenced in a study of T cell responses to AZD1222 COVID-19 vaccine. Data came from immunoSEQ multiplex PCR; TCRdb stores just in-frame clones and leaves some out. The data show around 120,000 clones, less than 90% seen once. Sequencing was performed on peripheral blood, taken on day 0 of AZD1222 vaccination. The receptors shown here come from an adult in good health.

Here the CDR3 DNA reads TGTGCCAGTACGACGGGCGCGGGCAATCAGCCCCAGCATTTT. It yields the protein CASTTGAGNQPQHF. The chain combines TRBV19 with TRBJ1-5; no definite D call. CDR1 and CDR2 (germline): LNHDA, SQIVND (reference sequence). This CDR3 contains 14 residues. Trimming left V 7 bases short and J 2 bases short, with 12 bases between.

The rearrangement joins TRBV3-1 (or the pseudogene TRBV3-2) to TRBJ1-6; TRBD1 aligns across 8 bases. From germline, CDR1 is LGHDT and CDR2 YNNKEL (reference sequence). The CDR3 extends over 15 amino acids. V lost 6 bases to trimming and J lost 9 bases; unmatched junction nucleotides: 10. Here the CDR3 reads CASSEGQGTASPLHF. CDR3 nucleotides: TGTGCCAGCAGTGAAGGACAGGGAACGGCTTCACCCCTCCACTTT.

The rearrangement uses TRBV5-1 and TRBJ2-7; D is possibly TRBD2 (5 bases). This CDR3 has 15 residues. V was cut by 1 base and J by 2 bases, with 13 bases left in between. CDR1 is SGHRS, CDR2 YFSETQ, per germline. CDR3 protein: CASSLSNSGTYEQYF. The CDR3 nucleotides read TGCGCCAGCAGCTTGTCGAACTCCGGGACCTACGAGCAGTACTTC.

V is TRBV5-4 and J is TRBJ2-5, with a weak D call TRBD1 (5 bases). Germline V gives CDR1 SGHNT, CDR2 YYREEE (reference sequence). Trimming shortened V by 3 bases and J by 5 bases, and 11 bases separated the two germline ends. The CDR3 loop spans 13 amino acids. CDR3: CASSSGPGETQYF. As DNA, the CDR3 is TGTGCCAGCAGCTCGGGCCCAGGGGAGACCCAGTACTTC.

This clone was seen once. The CDR3 loop is CSVEEKGRYGYTF. In DNA form, the CDR3 reads TGCAGCGTTGAAGAAAAGGGTCGGTATGGCTACACCTTC. This chain links TRBV29-1 with TRBJ1-2; D unclear. V was clipped by 0 bases and J by 5 bases, with 10 bases between them. This CDR3 has 13 amino acids. Germline V gene data show CDR1 as SQVTM and CDR2 as ANQGSEA.

This CDR3 reads CASSLGRLNTEAFF. CDR3 sequence (DNA): TGTGCCAGCAGCTTGGGACGGTTGAACACTGAAGCTTTCTTT. The J gene is TRBJ1-1, the V gene TRBV3-1 (or the pseudogene TRBV3-2), with a tentative D call TRBD1 (5 bases). This CDR3 is built from 14 residues. Trimming removed 5 bases at V and 0 bases at J, with 10 bases between. The germline V gene encodes CDR1 LGHDT and CDR2 YNNKEL (reference sequence).

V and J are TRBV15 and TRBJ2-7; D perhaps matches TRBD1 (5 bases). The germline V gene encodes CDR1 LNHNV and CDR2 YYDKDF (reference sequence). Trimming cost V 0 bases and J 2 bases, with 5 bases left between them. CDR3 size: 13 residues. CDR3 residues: CATSREGPYEQYF. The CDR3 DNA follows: TGTGCCACCAGCAGAGAGGGGCCCTACGAGCAGTACTTC.

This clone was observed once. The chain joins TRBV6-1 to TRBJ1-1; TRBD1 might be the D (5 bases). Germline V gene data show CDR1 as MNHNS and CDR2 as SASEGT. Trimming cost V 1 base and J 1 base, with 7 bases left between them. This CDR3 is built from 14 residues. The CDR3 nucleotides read TGTGCCAGCAGTGAAGGAGGGACGAACACTGAAGCTTTCTTT. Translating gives CASSEGGTNTEAFF.

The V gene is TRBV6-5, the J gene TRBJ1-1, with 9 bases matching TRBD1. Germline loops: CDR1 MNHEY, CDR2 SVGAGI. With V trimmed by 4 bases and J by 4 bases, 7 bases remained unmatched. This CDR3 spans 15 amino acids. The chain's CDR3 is CASSSTGGRRTEAFF. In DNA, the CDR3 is TGTGCCAGCAGTTCGACAGGGGGTAGGCGCACTGAAGCTTTCTTT.

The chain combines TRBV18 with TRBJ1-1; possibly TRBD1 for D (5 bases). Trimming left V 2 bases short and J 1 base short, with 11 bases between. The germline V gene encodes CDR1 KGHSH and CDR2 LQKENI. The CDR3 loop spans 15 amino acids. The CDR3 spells CASSPSDRKNTEAFF. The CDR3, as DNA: TGTGCCAGCTCACCATCTGACAGAAAGAACACTGAAGCTTTCTTT.

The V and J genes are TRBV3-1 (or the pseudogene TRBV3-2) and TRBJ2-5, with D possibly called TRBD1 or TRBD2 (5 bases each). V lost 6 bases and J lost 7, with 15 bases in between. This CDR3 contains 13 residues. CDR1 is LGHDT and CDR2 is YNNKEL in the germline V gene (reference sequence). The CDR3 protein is CASSPGPPGTQYF. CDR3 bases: TGTGCCAGCAGTCCGGGACCCCCAGGGACCCAGTACTTC.

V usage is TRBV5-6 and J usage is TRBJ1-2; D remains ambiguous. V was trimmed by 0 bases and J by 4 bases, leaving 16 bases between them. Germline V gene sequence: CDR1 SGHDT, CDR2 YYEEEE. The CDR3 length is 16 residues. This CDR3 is CASSLGDSGRSYGYTF. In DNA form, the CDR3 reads TGTGCCAGCAGCTTGGGAGACTCCGGAAGGAGCTATGGCTACACCTTC.

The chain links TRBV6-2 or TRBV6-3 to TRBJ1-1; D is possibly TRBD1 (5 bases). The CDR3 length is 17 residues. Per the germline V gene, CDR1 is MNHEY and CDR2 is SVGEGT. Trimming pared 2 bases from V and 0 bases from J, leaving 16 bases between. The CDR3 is CASSYEWGRVMNTEAFF. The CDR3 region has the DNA TGTGCCAGCAGTTACGAATGGGGCAGAGTCATGAACACTGAAGCTTTCTTT.

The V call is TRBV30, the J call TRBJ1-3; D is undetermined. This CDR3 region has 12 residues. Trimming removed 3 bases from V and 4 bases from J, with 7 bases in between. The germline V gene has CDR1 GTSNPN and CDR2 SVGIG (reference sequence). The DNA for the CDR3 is TGTGCCTGGAGAAACAACGGAAACACCATATATTTT. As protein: CAWRNNGNTIYF.

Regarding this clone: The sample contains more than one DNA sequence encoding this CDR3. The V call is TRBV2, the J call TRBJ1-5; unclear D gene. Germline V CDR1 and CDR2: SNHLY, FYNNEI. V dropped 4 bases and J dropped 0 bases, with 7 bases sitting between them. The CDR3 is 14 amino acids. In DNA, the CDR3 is TGTGCCAGCAGTGGTGGGAATAGCAATCAGCCCCAGCATTTT. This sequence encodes CASSGGNSNQPQHF.

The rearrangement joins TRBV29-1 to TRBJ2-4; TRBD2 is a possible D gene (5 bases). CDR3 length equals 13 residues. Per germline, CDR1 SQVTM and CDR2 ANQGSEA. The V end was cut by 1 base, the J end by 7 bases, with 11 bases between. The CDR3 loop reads CSVEAQDSNIQYF. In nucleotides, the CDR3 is TGCAGCGTTGAAGCCCAGGACTCCAACATTCAGTACTTC.

This CDR3 is CASSVALTGKWGAGELFF. The DNA of the CDR3 is TGTGCCAGCAGCGTAGCCTTGACAGGGAAGTGGGGAGCCGGGGAGCTGTTTTTT. The rearrangement joins TRBV9 to TRBJ2-2; 7 bases line up with TRBD1. CDR1 SGDLS and CDR2 YYNGEE come from the germline V gene. V was pared by 0 bases and J by 6 bases, with 14 bases of the junction left unmatched. This CDR3 is 18 amino acids long.

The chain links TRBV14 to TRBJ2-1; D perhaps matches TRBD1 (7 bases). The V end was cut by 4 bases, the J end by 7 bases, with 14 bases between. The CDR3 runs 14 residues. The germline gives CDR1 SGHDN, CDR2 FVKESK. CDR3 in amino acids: CASSPLQGTNEQFF. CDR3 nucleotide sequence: TGTGCCAGCAGCCCATTACAGGGGACTAATGAGCAGTTCTTC. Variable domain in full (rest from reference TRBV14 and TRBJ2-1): EAGVTQFPSHSVIEKGQTVTLRCDPISGHDNLYWYRRVMGKEIKFLLHFVKESKQDESGMPNNRFLAERTGGTYSTLKVQPAELEDSGVYFCASSPLQGTNEQFFGPGTRLTVL.

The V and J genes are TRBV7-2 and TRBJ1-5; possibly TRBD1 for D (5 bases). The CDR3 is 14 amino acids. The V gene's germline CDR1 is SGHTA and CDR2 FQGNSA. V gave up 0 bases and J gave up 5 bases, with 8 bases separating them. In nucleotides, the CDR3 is TGTGCCAGCAGCTTAGCAGGGGCTGATCAGCCCCAGCATTTT. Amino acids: CASSLAGADQPQHF.

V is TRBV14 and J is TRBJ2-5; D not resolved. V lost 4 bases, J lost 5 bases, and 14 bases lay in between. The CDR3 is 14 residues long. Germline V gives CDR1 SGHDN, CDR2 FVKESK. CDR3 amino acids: CASSRTSVSETQYF. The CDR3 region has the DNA TGTGCCAGCAGCCGGACGTCAGTCAGTGAGACCCAGTACTTC.

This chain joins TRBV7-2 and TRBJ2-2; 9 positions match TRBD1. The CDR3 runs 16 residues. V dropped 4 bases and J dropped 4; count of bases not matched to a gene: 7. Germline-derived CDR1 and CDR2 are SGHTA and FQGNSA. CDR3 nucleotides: TGTGCCAGCAGCTCCTGGACAGGGGCGGGCACCGGGGAGCTGTTTTTT. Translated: CASSSWTGAGTGELFF.

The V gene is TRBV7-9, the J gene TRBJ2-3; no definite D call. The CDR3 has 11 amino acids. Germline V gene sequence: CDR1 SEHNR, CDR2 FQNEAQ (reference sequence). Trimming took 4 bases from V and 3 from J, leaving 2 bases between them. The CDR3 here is CASSWTDTQYF. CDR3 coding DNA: TGTGCCAGCAGCTGGACAGATACGCAGTATTTT. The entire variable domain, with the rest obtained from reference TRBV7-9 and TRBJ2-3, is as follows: DTGVSQNPRHKITKRGQNVTFRCDPISEHNRLYWYRQTLGQGPEFLTYFQNEAQLEKSRLLSDRFSAERPKGSFSTLEIQRTEQGDSAMYLCASSWTDTQYFGPGTRLTVL.

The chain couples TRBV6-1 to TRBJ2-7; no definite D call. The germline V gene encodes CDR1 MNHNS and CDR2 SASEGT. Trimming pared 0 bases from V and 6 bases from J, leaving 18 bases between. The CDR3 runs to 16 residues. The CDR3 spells CASSEAQASVFGEQYF. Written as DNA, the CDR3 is TGTGCCAGCAGTGAAGCGCAGGCTAGTGTCTTTGGCGAGCAGTACTTC.

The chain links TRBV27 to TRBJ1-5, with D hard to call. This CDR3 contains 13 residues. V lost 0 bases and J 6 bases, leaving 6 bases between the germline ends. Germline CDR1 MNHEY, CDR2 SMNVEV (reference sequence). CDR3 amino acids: CASSLSAGQPQHF. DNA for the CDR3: TGTGCCAGCAGTTTATCGGCTGGTCAGCCCCAGCATTTT.

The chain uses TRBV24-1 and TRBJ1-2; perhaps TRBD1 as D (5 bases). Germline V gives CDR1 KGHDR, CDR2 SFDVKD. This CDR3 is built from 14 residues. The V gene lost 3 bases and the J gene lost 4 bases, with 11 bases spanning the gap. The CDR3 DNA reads TGTGCCACCAGTGATACCAGCCAGGGCTATGGCTACACCTTC. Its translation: CATSDTSQGYGYTF.

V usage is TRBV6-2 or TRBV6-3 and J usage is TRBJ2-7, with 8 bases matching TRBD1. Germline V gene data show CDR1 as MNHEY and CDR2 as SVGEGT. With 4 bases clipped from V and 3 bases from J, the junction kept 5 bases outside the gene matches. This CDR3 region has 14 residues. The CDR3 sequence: CASSFGTGGYEQYF. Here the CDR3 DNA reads TGTGCCAGCAGTTTCGGGACAGGCGGCTACGAGCAGTACTTC.

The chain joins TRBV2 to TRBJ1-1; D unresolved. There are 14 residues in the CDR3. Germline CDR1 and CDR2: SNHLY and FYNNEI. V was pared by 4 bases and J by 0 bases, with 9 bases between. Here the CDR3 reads CASSGSNLNTEAFF. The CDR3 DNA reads TGTGCCAGCAGTGGCTCAAACTTGAACACTGAAGCTTTCTTT.

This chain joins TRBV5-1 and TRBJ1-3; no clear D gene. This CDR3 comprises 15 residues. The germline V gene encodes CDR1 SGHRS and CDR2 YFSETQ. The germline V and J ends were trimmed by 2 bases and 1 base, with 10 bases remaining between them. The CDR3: CASSFDGQSGNTIYF. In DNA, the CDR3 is TGCGCCAGCAGCTTTGATGGGCAGTCTGGAAACACCATATATTTT.

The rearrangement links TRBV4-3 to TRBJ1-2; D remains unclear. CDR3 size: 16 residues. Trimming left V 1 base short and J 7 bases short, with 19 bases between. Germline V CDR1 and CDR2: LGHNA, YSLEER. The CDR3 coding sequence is TGCGCCAGCAGCCAAGGAGGTATAGACGCCGCTGTTGGCTACACCTTC. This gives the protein CASSQGGIDAAVGYTF.